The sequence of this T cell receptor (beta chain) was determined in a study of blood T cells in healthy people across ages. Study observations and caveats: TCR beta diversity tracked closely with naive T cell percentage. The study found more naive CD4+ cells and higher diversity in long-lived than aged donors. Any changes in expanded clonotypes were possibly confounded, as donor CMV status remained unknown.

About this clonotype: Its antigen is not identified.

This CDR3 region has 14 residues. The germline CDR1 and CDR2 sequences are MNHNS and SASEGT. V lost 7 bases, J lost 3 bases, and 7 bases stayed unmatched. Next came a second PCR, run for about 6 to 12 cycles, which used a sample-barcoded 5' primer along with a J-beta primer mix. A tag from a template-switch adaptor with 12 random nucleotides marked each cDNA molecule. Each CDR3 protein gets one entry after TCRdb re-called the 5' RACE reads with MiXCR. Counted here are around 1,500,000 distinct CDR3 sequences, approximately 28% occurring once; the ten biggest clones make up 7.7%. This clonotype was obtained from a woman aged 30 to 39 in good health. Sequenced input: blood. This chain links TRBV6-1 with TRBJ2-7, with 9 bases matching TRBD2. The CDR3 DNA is TGTGCCAGCATTATGGCTAGCGGGGACTACGAGCAGTACTTC. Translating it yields CASIMASGDYEQYF.